This entry describes one T cell receptor beta chain. Which antigen it targets is not known. Per-base quality was not reported, and no clone a single base away is much larger than it. This entry belongs to a study of cytomegalovirus exposure and HLA in healthy donors (dated by TCRdb to 2016 to 2017). Broadly, across the study: A later analysis indicated that the 120 or so validation repertoires were generated on the platform also employed for the approximately 700 repertoires of the first cohort. The study aimed to test whether signatures of past pathogen exposure could be identified by cataloging public T cell receptors. A separate validation cohort of 100 to 150 different subjects was used in addition to the roughly 620-subject first cohort. The study combined high-throughput TCR immunosequencing, statistical association of individual TCRs with disease status, and machine learning to predict cytomegalovirus infection status. Summary of the overall study and its limitations: All 120 or so repertoires were used to score co-occurrence in the validation cohort in a later analysis, because that analysis had no HLA typing for the cohort. The classifier was reported to diagnose cytomegalovirus status with high specificity and sensitivity in both the original and validation cohorts. Three of the identified cytomegalovirus-associated TCR beta chains were confirmed in vitro to be specific for cytomegalovirus antigens. A total of around 150 TCR beta chains were listed by the study as associated with cytomegalovirus. Most TCR sequences were observed very rarely across donors, whereas some public TCRs were present in many individuals. The authors suggested that the approach could potentially be generalized to other disease states and immunological phenotypes. Subsequent analysis determined that TCRs grouped into clusters in the first cohort also showed a tendency toward co-occurrence across the 120 or so validation repertoires, and 94% of cluster scores exceeded 0.

The CDR3 spans 18 residues, from the cysteine through the phenylalanine. The sequence is cut down to CDR3 DNA, 54 bases in frame from base 1. V is trimmed back by 6 bases and J by 0 bases, and the junction contains 16 bases that no gene match accounts for. Sequences SQVTM (CDR1) and ANQGSEA (CDR2) are obtained from the germline V gene. Libraries were built with the immunoSEQ multiplex PCR assay. On the authors' methods: A statistical classification framework was developed to diagnose cytomegalovirus status using the catalog of TCR beta chain sequences. TCRdb's version of the immuneACCESS table is confined to in-frame rearrangements and falls short of the full clone set. An unresolved V gene accounts for under half of the shortfall where checked; the remainder is of unknown origin. V and J calls and clone size come straight from that table; D and trimming were deduced from the DNA. The sample records 90,000 to 100,000 clones, about 90% of which are singletons. The leading ten clones occupy 6.3% of the sample.

Donors formed part of the validation cohort, which comprised 120 subjects and was distinct from the first cohort of under 750 subjects. Source material: PBMCs. Rearrangement joined TRBV29-1 to TRBJ2-1; 8 central nucleotides agree with TRBD2. The TCR comes from a man aged 18 to 30 in good health and CMV-seropositive. The DNA is TGCAGCGTGGCCGGGATAGCGGGACCGGCGAGCTCCTACAATGAGCAGTTCTTC. This yields the protein CSVAGIAGPASSYNEQFF.